These 18 T cell receptor beta chains were sequenced from one sample in a study of blood T cell repertoires in COVID-19. The data were produced by immunoSEQ multiplex PCR, yet TCRdb's version contains in-frame clones alone and is incomplete. The data show about 120,000 clones, around 78% seen once. The sequenced sample was peripheral blood. These receptor sequences come from a man aged 25-45 years with acute or convalescent COVID-19.

The V and J genes are TRBV5-5 and TRBJ1-2, with 9 positions matching TRBD1. V was pared by 3 bases and J by 4 bases, with 4 bases of the junction left unmatched. Germline V gives CDR1 SGHKS, CDR2 YYEKEE (reference sequence). The CDR3 runs to 14 residues. The CDR3 sequence: CASSWGTGTYGYTF. The CDR3 DNA reads TGTGCCAGCAGCTGGGGGACAGGGACCTATGGCTACACCTTC.

The V gene is TRBV6-4, the J gene TRBJ2-2, with D perhaps TRBD1 (6 bases). Trimming took 9 bases from V and 0 from J, leaving 11 bases between them. CDR1 is MRHNA, CDR2 SNTAGT, per germline. The CDR3 extends over 14 amino acids. The CDR3 is CASQQGSNTGELFF. The CDR3 DNA reads TGTGCCAGTCAACAGGGATCGAACACCGGGGAGCTGTTTTTT.

The chain has TRBV6-5 and TRBJ2-6; tentatively, D is TRBD1 (6 bases). The germline gives CDR1 MNHEY, CDR2 SVGAGI. The CDR3 spans 15 residues. V was cut by 10 bases and J by 2 bases, with 15 bases left in between. CDR3 in DNA: TGTGCCACCTCTCCAGGGGCCGCTGGGGCCAACGTCCTGACTTTC. It specifies CATSPGAAGANVLTF.

This rearrangement joins TRBV11-2 to TRBJ2-3; 8 bases match TRBD2. Germline CDR1 SGHAT, CDR2 FQNNGV. The ends lost 2 bases at V and 15 bases at J; junction bases unmatched: 7. The CDR3 has 12 residues. Here the CDR3 DNA reads TGTGCCAGCAGCTTATTGCGGGGGGAAGCCTATTTT. Residues: CASSLLRGEAYF.

The rearrangement uses TRBV5-1 and TRBJ2-7; the match to TRBD1 covers 8 bases. Trimming at V came to 4 bases and at J to 1 base, leaving 4 bases not matched to a gene. The germline V gene encodes CDR1 SGHRS and CDR2 YFSETQ. The CDR3 consists of 14 residues. The CDR3 region has the DNA TGCGCCAGCAGCCCTGACAGGGGATCCTACGAGCAGTACTTC. Its protein is CASSPDRGSYEQYF. Full variable domain (rest looked up from reference TRBV5-1 and TRBJ2-7): KAGVTQTPRYLIKTRGQQVTLSCSPISGHRSVSWYQQTPGQGLQFLFEYFSETQRNKGNFPGRFSGRQFSNSRSEMNVSTLELGDSALYLCASSPDRGSYEQYFGPGTRLTVT.

This clone has a single count. The V and J genes are TRBV6-1 and TRBJ2-1; TRBD1 might be the D (5 bases). Deletions cut 2 bases from V and 2 bases from J, with 13 bases between. CDR1 is MNHNS, CDR2 SASEGT, per germline. The CDR3 sequence is 16 residues long. The CDR3 loop is CASSEFQGNTYNEQFF. For the CDR3, the DNA is TGTGCCAGCAGTGAATTTCAGGGAAATACCTACAATGAGCAGTTCTTC.

The CDR3 is CSAAREETQYF. The CDR3 DNA is TGCAGCGCGGCCCGAGAGGAGACCCAGTACTTC. The chain uses TRBV29-1 and TRBJ2-5; D remains unclear. This CDR3 has 11 residues. V was clipped by 7 bases and J by 5 bases, with 11 bases between them. Germline CDR1 reads SQVTM; CDR2 reads ANQGSEA. Full variable domain (missing parts from reference TRBV29-1 and TRBJ2-5): SAVISQKPSRDICQRGTSLTIQCQVDSQVTMMFWYRQQPGQSLTLIATANQGSEATYESGFVIDKFPISRPNLTFSTLTVSNMSPEDSSIYLCSAAREETQYFGPGTRLLVL.

The chain links TRBV7-2 to TRBJ2-5, with 8 bases fitting TRBD2. The germline CDR1 and CDR2 sequences are SGHTA and FQGNSA. This CDR3 has 14 amino acids. Trimming at V came to 1 base and at J to 4 bases, leaving 2 bases not matched to a gene. This CDR3 is CASSLGRGGETQYF. CDR3 in DNA: TGTGCCAGCAGCTTAGGCCGGGGGGGAGAGACCCAGTACTTC. The entire variable domain, with the rest obtained from reference TRBV7-2 and TRBJ2-5, is as follows: GAGVSQSPSNKVTEKGKDVELRCDPISGHTALYWYRQSLGQGLEFLIYFQGNSAPDKSGLPSDRFSAERTGGSVSTLTIQRTQQEDSAVYLCASSLGRGGETQYFGPGTRLLVL.

This chain connects TRBV9 to TRBJ1-6, with D possibly matching TRBD1 (6 bases). The CDR3 loop spans 15 amino acids. V was clipped by 0 bases and J by 8 bases, with 12 bases between them. The V gene's germline CDR1 is SGDLS and CDR2 YYNGEE. The CDR3 DNA is TGTGCCAGCAGCGTAGCTACAGGGATGTATTCACCCCTCCACTTT. Amino acid sequence: CASSVATGMYSPLHF.

This clone has only a few counts. The J gene is TRBJ1-5, the V gene TRBV30; tentatively, D is TRBD1 (5 bases). This CDR3 is 13 amino acids long. Trimming shortened V by 0 bases and J by 7 bases, and 10 bases separated the two germline ends. Germline-derived CDR1 and CDR2 are GTSNPN and SVGIG (reference sequence). The CDR3 is CAWSVGGEQPQHF. In nucleotides, the CDR3 is TGTGCCTGGAGTGTAGGAGGGGAACAGCCCCAGCATTTT.

The rearrangement links TRBV7-9 to TRBJ1-1, with a weak D call TRBD1 (6 bases). Trimming left V 5 bases short and J 8 bases short, with 15 bases between. The germline CDR1 and CDR2 sequences are SEHNR and FQNEAQ (reference sequence). The CDR3 covers 13 residues. The CDR3 DNA reads TGTGCCAGCAGCCATTATGAGGGGACAGAAGCTTTCTTT. It translates to CASSHYEGTEAFF.

The chain is built from TRBV11-2 and TRBJ1-2; TRBD1 aligns across 9 bases. Losses at the gene ends were 6 bases for V and 4 bases for J; bases not matched to a gene: 9. The CDR3 spans 15 residues. Germline V CDR1 and CDR2: SGHAT, FQNNGV. CDR3 in amino acids: CASSSTQTGGYGYTF. CDR3 in DNA: TGTGCCAGCAGTAGCACGCAGACAGGGGGCTATGGCTACACCTTC.

This clone came up a few times. V and J are TRBV6-6 and TRBJ2-3, with D possibly TRBD1 on 6 matching bases. Trimming shortened V by 7 bases and J by 0 bases, and 17 bases separated the two germline ends. The CDR3 consists of 16 residues. Per the germline V gene, CDR1 is MNHNY and CDR2 is SVGAGI (reference sequence). CDR3 nucleotides: TGTGCCAGCACCCTAACAGGGCCTCCTAGCACAGATACGCAGTATTTT. It is translated as CASTLTGPPSTDTQYF.

This chain connects TRBV5-6 to TRBJ2-3; 8 bases are a match to TRBD2. This CDR3 has 16 amino acids. Germline CDR1 SGHDT, CDR2 YYEEEE. Losses at the gene ends were 2 bases for V and 0 bases for J; bases not matched to a gene: 5. This chain's CDR3 is CASSFTPSGSTDTQYF. Here the CDR3 DNA reads TGTGCCAGCAGCTTTACTCCTAGCGGGAGCACAGATACGCAGTATTTT.

This clone was observed a single time. The chain carries TRBV9 and TRBJ2-1; the D is unclear. With 0 bases removed from V and 0 bases from J, the gap between germline ends came to 7 bases. Germline V CDR1 and CDR2: SGDLS, YYNGEE. CDR3 length: 15 amino acids. The CDR3 bases are TGTGCCAGCAGCGTAGCTTCGAGCTCCTACAATGAGCAGTTCTTC. It codes for CASSVASSSYNEQFF. Looking up the rest from reference TRBV9 and TRBJ2-1 gives the full variable domain: DSGVTQTPKHLITATGQRVTLRCSPRSGDLSVYWYQQSLDQGLQFLIQYYNGEERAKGNILERFSAQQFPDLHSELNLSSLELGDSALYFCASSVASSSYNEQFFGPGTRLTVL.

The chain uses TRBV11-2 and TRBJ1-1; TRBD1 might be the D (6 bases). The CDR3 runs 18 residues. The V gene lost 4 bases and the J gene lost 3 bases, with 24 bases spanning the gap. In germline, CDR1 is SGHAT, CDR2 FQNNGV. In DNA, the CDR3 is TGTGCCAGCAGCTCCTTAGGGGCCGGGACACATGGGGACACTGAAGCTTTCTTT. Protein: CASSSLGAGTHGDTEAFF.

The DNA of the CDR3 is TGTGCCACCAGCAGAGCGGGACAGGGTCATGAAAAACTGTTTTTT. Amino acids: CATSRAGQGHEKLFF. V and J are TRBV15 and TRBJ1-4; 9 bases agree with TRBD1. This CDR3 spans 15 amino acids. Germline assignment: CDR1 LNHNV and CDR2 YYDKDF (reference sequence). Trimming at V came to 1 base and at J to 6 bases, leaving 3 bases not matched to a gene.

This sequence joins TRBV4-3 and TRBJ1-2, with D hard to call. V gave up 0 bases and J gave up 5 bases, with 13 bases separating them. Per the germline V gene, CDR1 is LGHNA and CDR2 is YSLEER. This CDR3 comprises 15 residues. This chain's CDR3 is CASSQDRVGGYGYTF. As DNA, the CDR3 is TGCGCCAGCAGCCAAGATCGTGTGGGCGGGTATGGCTACACCTTC.